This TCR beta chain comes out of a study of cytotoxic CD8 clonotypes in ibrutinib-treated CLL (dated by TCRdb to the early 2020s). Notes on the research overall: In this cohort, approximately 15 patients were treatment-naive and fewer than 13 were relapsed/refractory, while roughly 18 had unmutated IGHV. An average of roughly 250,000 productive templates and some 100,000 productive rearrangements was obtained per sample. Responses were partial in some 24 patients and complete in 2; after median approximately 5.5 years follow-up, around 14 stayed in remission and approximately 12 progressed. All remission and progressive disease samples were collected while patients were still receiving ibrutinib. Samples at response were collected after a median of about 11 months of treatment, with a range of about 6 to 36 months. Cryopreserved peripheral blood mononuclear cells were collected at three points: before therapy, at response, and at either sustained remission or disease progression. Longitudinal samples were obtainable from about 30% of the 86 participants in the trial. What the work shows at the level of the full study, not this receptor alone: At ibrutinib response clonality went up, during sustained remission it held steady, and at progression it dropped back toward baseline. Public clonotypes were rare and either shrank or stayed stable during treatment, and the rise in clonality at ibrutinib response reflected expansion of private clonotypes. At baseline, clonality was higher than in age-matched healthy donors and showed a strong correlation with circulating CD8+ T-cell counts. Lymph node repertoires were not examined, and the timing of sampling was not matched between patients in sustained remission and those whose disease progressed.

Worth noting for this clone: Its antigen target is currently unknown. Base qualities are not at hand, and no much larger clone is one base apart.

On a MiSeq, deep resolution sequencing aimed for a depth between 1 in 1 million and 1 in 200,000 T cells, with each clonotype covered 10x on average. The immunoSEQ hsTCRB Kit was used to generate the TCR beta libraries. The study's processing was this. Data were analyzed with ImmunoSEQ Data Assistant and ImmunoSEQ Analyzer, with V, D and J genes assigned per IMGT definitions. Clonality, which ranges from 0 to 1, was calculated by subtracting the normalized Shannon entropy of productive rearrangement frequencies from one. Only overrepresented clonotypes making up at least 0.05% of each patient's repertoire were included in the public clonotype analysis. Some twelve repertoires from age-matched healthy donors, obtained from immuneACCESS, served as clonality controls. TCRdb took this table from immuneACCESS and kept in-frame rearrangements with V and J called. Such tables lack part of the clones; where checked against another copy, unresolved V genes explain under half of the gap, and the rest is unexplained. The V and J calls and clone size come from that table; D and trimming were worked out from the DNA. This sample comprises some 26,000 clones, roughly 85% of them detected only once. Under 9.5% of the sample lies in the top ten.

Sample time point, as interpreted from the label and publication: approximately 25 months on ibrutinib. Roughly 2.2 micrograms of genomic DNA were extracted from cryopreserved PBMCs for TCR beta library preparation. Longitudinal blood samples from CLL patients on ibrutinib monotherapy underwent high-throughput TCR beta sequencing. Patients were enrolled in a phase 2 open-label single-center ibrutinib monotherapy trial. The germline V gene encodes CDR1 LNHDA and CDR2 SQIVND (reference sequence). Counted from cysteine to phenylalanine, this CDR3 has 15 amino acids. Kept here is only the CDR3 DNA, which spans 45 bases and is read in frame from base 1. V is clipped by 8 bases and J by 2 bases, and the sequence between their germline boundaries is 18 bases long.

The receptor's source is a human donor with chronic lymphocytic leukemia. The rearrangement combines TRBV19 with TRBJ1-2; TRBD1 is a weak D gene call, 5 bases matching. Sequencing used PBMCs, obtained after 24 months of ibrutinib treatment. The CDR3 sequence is CASYDPDGGNYGYTF. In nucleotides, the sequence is TGTGCCAGTTACGACCCAGATGGGGGAAACTATGGCTACACCTTC. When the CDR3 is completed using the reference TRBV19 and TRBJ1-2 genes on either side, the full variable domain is DGGITQSPKYLFRKEGQNVTLSCEQNLNHDAMYWYRQDPGQGLRLIYYSQIVNDFQKGDIAEGYSVSREKKESFPLTVTSAQKNPTAFYLCASYDPDGGNYGYTFGSGTRLTVV.